This T cell receptor beta chain was obtained from a study of cytomegalovirus exposure and HLA in healthy donors. Study background: An analysis done earlier identified about 120 million unique TCR beta sequences from about 179 million T cells. From HLA-typed donors, an early data release held about 92 million unique TCRs.

About this clone itself: Its antigen remains unknown.

Primers for the PCR totalled 60 Vbeta and 13 Jbeta. This table comes from immunoSEQ multiplex PCR, and its TCRdb copy is limited to in-frame clones, with some not included. This table has about 130,000 clones, about 80% appearing once. Healthy bone marrow donors made up the donors. Per the germline V gene, CDR1 is SQVTM and CDR2 is ANQGSEA. The CDR3 loop spans 12 amino acids. The V and J ends lost 6 bases and 1 base respectively, with 8 bases between them. Points from the study as a whole: The study designated 150 or so TCR beta chains cytomegalovirus-associated.

The sequence was collected from a man younger than 45 in good health and CMV-seropositive. Input material: PBMCs. The genes are TRBV29-1 and TRBJ2-3; no reliable D call. This CDR3 reads CSVEAGTDTQYF. The CDR3 coding sequence is TGCAGCGTCGAGGCCGGCACAGATACGCAGTATTTT.